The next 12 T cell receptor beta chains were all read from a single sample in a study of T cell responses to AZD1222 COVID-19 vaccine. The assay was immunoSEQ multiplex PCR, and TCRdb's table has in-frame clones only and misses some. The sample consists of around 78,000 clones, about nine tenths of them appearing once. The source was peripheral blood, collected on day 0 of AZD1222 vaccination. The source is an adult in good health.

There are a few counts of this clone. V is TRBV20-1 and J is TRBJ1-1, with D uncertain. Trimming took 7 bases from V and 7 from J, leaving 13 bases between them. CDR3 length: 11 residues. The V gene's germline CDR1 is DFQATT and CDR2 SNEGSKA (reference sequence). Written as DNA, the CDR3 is TGCAGTGTCCCACTAGTTGTTGAAGCTTTCTTT. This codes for CSVPLVVEAFF.

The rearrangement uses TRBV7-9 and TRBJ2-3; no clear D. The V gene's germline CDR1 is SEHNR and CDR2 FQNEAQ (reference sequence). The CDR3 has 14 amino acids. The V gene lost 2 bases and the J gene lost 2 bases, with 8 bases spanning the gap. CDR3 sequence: CASSLSTSTDTQYF. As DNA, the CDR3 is TGTGCCAGCAGCTTATCCACGTCCACAGATACGCAGTATTTT.

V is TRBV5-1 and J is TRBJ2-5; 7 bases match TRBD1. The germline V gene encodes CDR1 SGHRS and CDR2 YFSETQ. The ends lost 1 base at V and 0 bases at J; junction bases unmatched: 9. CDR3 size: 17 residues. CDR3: CASSLYRDRTHQETQYF. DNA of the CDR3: TGCGCCAGCAGCTTGTATCGGGACAGAACTCACCAAGAGACCCAGTACTTC. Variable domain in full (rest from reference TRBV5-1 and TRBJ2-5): KAGVTQTPRYLIKTRGQQVTLSCSPISGHRSVSWYQQTPGQGLQFLFEYFSETQRNKGNFPGRFSGRQFSNSRSEMNVSTLELGDSALYLCASSLYRDRTHQETQYFGPGTRLLVL.

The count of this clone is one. In DNA form, the CDR3 reads TGTGCCAGCAGCGTAGACCTAGCCGGGGAGCAGTTCTTC. Protein product: CASSVDLAGEQFF. The genes are TRBV9 and TRBJ2-1; D might be TRBD2 (5 bases). The CDR3 sequence is 13 residues long. V dropped 0 bases and J dropped 10 bases, with 11 bases sitting between them. The germline V gene has CDR1 SGDLS and CDR2 YYNGEE.

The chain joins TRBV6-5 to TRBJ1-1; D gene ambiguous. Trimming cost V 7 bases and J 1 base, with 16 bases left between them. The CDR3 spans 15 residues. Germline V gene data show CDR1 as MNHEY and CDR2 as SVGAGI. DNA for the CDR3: TGTGCCAGCAAGGCCCGGCATCCCGAGAACACTGAAGCTTTCTTT. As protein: CASKARHPENTEAFF.

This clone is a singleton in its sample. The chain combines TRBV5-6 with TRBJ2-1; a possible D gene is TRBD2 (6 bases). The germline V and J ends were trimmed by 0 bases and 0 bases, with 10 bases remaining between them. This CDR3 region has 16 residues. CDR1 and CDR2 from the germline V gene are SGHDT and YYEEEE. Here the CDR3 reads CASSLVRERSYNEQFF. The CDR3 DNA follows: TGTGCCAGCAGCTTGGTTCGGGAGCGCTCCTACAATGAGCAGTTCTTC. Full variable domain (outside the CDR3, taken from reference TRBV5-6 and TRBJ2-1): DAGVTQSPTHLIKTRGQQVTLRCSPKSGHDTVSWYQQALGQGPQFIFQYYEEEERQRGNFPDRFSGHQFPNYSSELNVNALLLGDSALYLCASSLVRERSYNEQFFGPGTRLTVL.

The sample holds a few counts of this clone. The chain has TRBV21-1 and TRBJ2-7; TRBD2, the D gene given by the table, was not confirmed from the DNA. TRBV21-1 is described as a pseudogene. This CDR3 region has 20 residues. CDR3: CASSKLPRLAGIKKTYEQYF. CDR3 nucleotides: TGTGCCAGCAGCAAACTCCCTAGGCTAGCGGGCATCAAAAAAACCTACGAGCAGTACTTC.

Here the CDR3 DNA reads TGTGCCAGCAGCTACCGGGAGGACTATAGCAATCAGCCCCAGCATTTT. Translation: CASSYREDYSNQPQHF. This chain joins TRBV5-6 and TRBJ1-5, with D uncertain. Germline V gene lookup returns CDR1 SGHDT and CDR2 YYEEEE. Between the trimmed V and J ends, which lost 3 bases and 0 bases, there was a span of 13 bases. The CDR3 consists of 16 residues. The variable domain in full, completed from reference TRBV5-6 and TRBJ1-5, reads DAGVTQSPTHLIKTRGQQVTLRCSPKSGHDTVSWYQQALGQGPQFIFQYYEEEERQRGNFPDRFSGHQFPNYSSELNVNALLLGDSALYLCASSYREDYSNQPQHFGDGTRLSIL.

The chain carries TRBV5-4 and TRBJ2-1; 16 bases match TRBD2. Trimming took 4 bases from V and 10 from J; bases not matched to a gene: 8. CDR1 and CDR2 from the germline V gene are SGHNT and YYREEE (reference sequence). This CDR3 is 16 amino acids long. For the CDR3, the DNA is TGTGCCAGCAGCCGGGGACTAGCGGGAGGGCCGGGCGAGCAGTTCTTC. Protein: CASSRGLAGGPGEQFF. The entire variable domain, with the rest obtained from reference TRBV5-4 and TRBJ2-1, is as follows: ETGVTQSPTHLIKTRGQQVTLRCSSQSGHNTVSWYQQALGQGPQFIFQYYREEENGRGNFPPRFSGLQFPNYSSELNVNALELDDSALYLCASSRGLAGGPGEQFFGPGTRLTVL.

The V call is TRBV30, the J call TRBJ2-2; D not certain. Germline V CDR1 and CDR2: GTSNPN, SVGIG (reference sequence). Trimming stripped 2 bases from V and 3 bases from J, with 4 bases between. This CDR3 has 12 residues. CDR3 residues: CAWSKDTGELFF. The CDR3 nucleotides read TGTGCCTGGAGTAAGGACACCGGGGAGCTGTTTTTT. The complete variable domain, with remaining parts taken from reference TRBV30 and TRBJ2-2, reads SQTIHQWPATLVQPVGSPLSLECTVEGTSNPNLYWYRQAAGRGLQLLFYSVGIGQISSEVPQNLSASRPQDRQFILSSKKLLLSDSGFYLCAWSKDTGELFFGEGSRLTVL.

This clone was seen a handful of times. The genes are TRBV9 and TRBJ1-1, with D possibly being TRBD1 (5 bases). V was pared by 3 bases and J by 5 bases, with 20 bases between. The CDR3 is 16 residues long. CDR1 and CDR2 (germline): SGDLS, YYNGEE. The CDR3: CASSALGGVGDTEAFF. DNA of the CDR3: TGTGCCAGCAGCGCCCTGGGAGGGGTGGGAGATACTGAAGCTTTCTTT.

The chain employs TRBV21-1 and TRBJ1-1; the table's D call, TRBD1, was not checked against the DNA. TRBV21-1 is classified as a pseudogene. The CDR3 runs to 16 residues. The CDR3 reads CASSRDRGLTNTEAFF. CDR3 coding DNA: TGTGCCAGCAGCAGAGACAGGGGGCTCACGAACACTGAAGCTTTCTTT.